This paragraph reports one T cell receptor (beta chain). Its antigen is still unknown. No much larger clone exists at a distance of one base, and base qualities are not known. This record comes from a study of CD8+ T cells in alopecia areata (dated by TCRdb to the late 2010s). Context from the whole study: Treated patients were enrolled in an open-label pilot trial of oral tofacitinib, 5 to 10 mg twice daily, for moderate-to-severe alopecia areata. Patients received tofacitinib for 6 to 18 months and were then followed off drug for 6 months to check for delayed response and recurrence. The SALT score, which quantifies the percentage of affected scalp surface area, was used to measure disease severity in treated patients. The study used high-throughput TCRbeta sequencing to examine T cell clonal expansion in alopecia areata, in both the C3H/HeJ mouse model and human patients. Scalp tissue and sorted CD4+ and CD8+ peripheral blood T cells from patchy and totalis/universalis alopecia areata patients and from healthy controls were covered by human TCRbeta sequencing. Biopsies were taken from tofacitinib-treated patients at baseline and at 4 and 24 weeks of treatment, and a later scalp biopsy was taken in several of the tofacitinib-treated patients. Scalp clonality was compared among normal scalp (n=4), patchy alopecia areata scalp (n=8), and alopecia totalis/universalis scalp (n=8). RNA was obtained with the PAXgene miRNA kit for fixed scalp, the miRNeasy kit for PBMCs, and the RNeasy kit for mouse skin. Amplification of TCRbeta CDR3 regions was done by immunoSEQ multiplex PCR using 35 Vbeta forward primers and 13 Jbeta reverse primers. Broad study findings and their caveats: Because the treated cohort was small and had just a single nonresponder, larger studies are needed to establish links between baseline CD8+ expansion and response. TCR sequences shared between patients were less clear than in mice, possibly partly because of HLA diversity in the patient population. Many expanded lesional clones were found to persist in scalp and blood during tofacitinib treatment, and relapse after treatment cessation may be partly explained by this persistence. Compared with normal scalp, lesional scalp had higher clonality and more expanded CD8+ clones, particularly in alopecia totalis/universalis, a pattern that suggests antigenic drive. Resident alphabeta T cells in normal human skin are also sequenced, complicating scalp TCR repertoire analysis, unlike mouse skin dominated by gammadelta T cells. Tofacitinib significantly decreased scalp clonality and the number of expanded CD8+ clones among the top 100 scalp clones.

Library preparation was by the immunoSEQ multiplex PCR assay. To provide template for TCR sequencing, every sample had RNA extracted and reverse transcribed into cDNA. SuperScript III was used to make first-strand cDNA, primed with a 2:1 mix of oligo-dT and random hexamers. A synthetic immune receptor repertoire was used to measure amplification bias, and any remaining bias was corrected computationally. Processing in the source paper ran as follows. Raw reads were preprocessed for error removal, and CDR3 was defined according to IMGT conventions as running from the conserved cysteine to phenylalanine. To get clonality, Shannon entropy was normalized by log2 of the number of productive unique TCRs and the result was subtracted from 1. Scalp TCRbeta sequences were cross-referenced with sorted blood CD4 and CD8 repertoires so that the CD4 or CD8 identity of scalp clones could be inferred. TCRdb carries this immuneACCESS record with in-frame sequences only. Its versions omit some clonotypes, under half of them owing to an unresolved V gene in the studies checked, with the rest unexplained. That table supplies the V and J calls and clone size; D and trimming were determined from the DNA. This sample holds some 180,000 clones; 51% were observed only once. The top ten constitute over 9.5% of the sample.

Here V drops 1 base and J drops 5 bases, and the junction holds 3 bases not matched to any gene. Taken from the germline V gene, the CDR1 and CDR2 loops are MGHRA and YSYEKL. The CDR3 runs 14 amino acids, cysteine and phenylalanine included. The read is trimmed to its CDR3 DNA, 42 bases read in frame from base 1. Per the publication, the treatment or condition label means: oral pan-JAK inhibitor, 5-10 mg twice daily. Lesional scalp punch biopsies and peripheral blood were collected from alopecia areata patients. PBMCs were separated by density centrifugation and stained for CD3, CD4 and CD8, after which CD4+ and CD8+ T cells were sorted on a FACSAria.

Sequencing used CD8+ T cells sorted from blood, obtained around week 53, from a patient treated with tofacitinib. The source of this sequence is a human donor with alopecia areata. The chain is assembled from TRBV4-1 and TRBJ2-5; 8 bases in between match TRBD1. The CDR3 region has the sequence CASSQGQGSETQYF. The DNA sequence is given as TGCGCCAGCAGCCAAGGACAGGGGAGCGAGACCCAGTACTTC.